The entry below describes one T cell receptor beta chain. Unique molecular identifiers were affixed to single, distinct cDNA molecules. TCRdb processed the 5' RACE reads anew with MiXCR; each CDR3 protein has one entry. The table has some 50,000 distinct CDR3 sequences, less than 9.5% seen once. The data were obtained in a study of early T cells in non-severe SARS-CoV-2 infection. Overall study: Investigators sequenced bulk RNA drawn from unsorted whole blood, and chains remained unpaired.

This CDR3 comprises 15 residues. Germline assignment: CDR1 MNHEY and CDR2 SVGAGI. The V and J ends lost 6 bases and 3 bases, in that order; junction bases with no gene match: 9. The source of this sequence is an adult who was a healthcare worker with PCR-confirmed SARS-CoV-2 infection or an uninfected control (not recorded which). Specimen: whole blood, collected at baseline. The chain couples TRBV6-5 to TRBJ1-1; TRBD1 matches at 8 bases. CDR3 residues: CASSPRTGRDTEAFF. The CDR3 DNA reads TGTGCCAGCAGCCCTCGGACAGGGCGGGACACTGAAGCTTTCTTT.